The text below deals with one T cell receptor (beta chain). The target antigen is unknown. This sample was taken from a study of radiation and T cells in renal cell carcinoma. Overall study findings and caveats: Top tumor clonotypes rose in blood 2 weeks post-radiation, then contracted.

Time point meaning: blood 4 weeks post-SBRT, at nephrectomy. Treatment described: 15 Gy SBRT to primary tumor, nephrectomy 4 weeks later. Nephrectomy followed 15 Gy stereotactic body radiation by 4 weeks. Assay: immunoSEQ multiplex PCR; the TCRdb copy retains only in-frame clones and omits some. The sample carries about 83,000 clones, roughly 83% recorded once. The sample in question was blood, obtained from a patient whose treatment included radiotherapy and nephrectomy. The sequence derives from a woman aged 60-70 years with renal cell carcinoma.

CDR3 sequence (DNA): TGTGCCAGCAGTTATAGCTCCTATAATTCACCCCTCCACTTT. As protein: CASSYSSYNSPLHF. V usage is TRBV6-6 and J usage is TRBJ1-6; D unresolved. The V gene's germline CDR1 is MNHNY and CDR2 SVGAGI (reference sequence). The CDR3 is made up of 14 amino acids. V lost 3 bases and J 0 bases, leaving 3 bases between the germline ends.